The clone carrying this T cell receptor beta chain occurred a few times. Assay: immunoSEQ multiplex PCR; the TCRdb copy retains only in-frame clones and omits some. Here the sample spans some 80,000 clones, roughly 90% being singletons. The data are from a study of control samples from healthy donors and cancer patients. Deletions cut 3 bases from V and 4 bases from J, with 7 bases between. In germline, CDR1 is MNHEY, CDR2 SMNVEV (reference sequence). This CDR3 spans 13 amino acids. This TCR came from an older woman with head and neck cancer. The rearrangement joins TRBV27 to TRBJ1-5; perhaps TRBD1 as D (5 bases). The material sequenced was PBMCs. CDR3 in amino acids: CASSFRGNQPQHF. For the CDR3, the DNA is TGTGCCAGCAGTTTTAGGGGAAATCAGCCCCAGCATTTT.